These 25 T cell receptor beta chains originate from one sample sequenced in a study of T cells in Graves' hyperthyroidism and ophthalmopathy. RNA transcripts were the template for amplifying TCR beta CDR3 regions. HTBI primers were employed in a first-round RT-PCR of the TCR CDR3. TCRdb used MiXCR to reprocess the multiplex PCR reads, holding one entry per CDR3 protein. Among 500,000 to 550,000 distinct CDR3 sequences listed, around 20% were seen once. Sequencing used blood. These receptors came from a man aged 18 to 30 with Graves' hyperthyroidism.

J is TRBJ2-7 and V is TRBV6-2 or TRBV6-3, with 11 nucleotides matching TRBD1. In germline, CDR1 is MNHEY, CDR2 SVGEGT. The CDR3 is made up of 15 amino acids. J was trimmed by 5 bases and V by 6 bases; bases with no gene match: 9. In nucleotides, the CDR3 is TGTGCCAGCAGCAGCGGACAGGGGGCTACGAACGAGCAGTACTTC. Encoded protein: CASSSGQGATNEQYF.

This clonotype has at least ten counts. This chain joins TRBV30 and TRBJ2-7; 11 bases map to TRBD1. The germline CDR1 and CDR2 sequences are GTSNPN and SVGIG (reference sequence). The CDR3 is 15 amino acids. V was pared by 3 bases and J by 7 bases, with 11 bases of the junction left unmatched. The CDR3 DNA follows: TGTGCCTGGAGAATGGCCGGGACAGGGGGGAAGGAGCAGTACTTC. Its protein is CAWRMAGTGGKEQYF.

This clonotype was counted many times. V usage is TRBV5-1 and J usage is TRBJ1-1; D not certain. V was shortened by 5 bases and J by 3 bases, with 14 bases between the two germline ends. Germline V gene data show CDR1 as SGHRS and CDR2 as YFSETQ. The CDR3 totals 14 residues. The CDR3 reads CASRREKADTEAFF. The CDR3, as DNA: TGCGCCAGCAGGAGGGAAAAGGCGGACACTGAAGCTTTCTTT.

This clonotype was picked up a small number of times. V gene TRBV7-8 combines with J gene TRBJ2-5; TRBD1 matches at 7 bases. V dropped 1 base and J dropped 7; count of bases not matched to a gene: 15. CDR1 and CDR2 from the germline V gene are SGHVS and FQNEAQ. The length of the CDR3 is 17 residues. CDR3 region: CASSLGGGRSGFWTQYF. The CDR3 nucleotides read TGTGCCAGCAGCTTAGGAGGGGGCAGGTCGGGGTTCTGGACCCAGTACTTC.

This clonotype came up many times. The chain employs TRBV12-3 or TRBV12-4 and TRBJ1-3; D is possibly TRBD1 (5 bases). Deletions cut 3 bases from V and 2 bases from J, with 8 bases between. The CDR3 extends over 14 amino acids. The CDR3 protein is CASSFAGTGNTIYF. The CDR3 DNA is TGTGCCAGCAGTTTTGCAGGGACTGGAAACACCATATATTTT.

This clonotype showed up many times. V is TRBV20-1 and J is TRBJ1-5; possible D gene TRBD1, 5 bases. The CDR3 is made up of 15 amino acids. Germline lookup yields CDR1 DFQATT and CDR2 SNEGSKA (reference sequence). V lost 6 bases, J lost 7 bases, and 22 bases lay in between. The CDR3 here is CSAREIQAEGQPQHF. The CDR3 nucleotides are TGCAGTGCCCGGGAGATACAGGCCGAGGGGCAGCCCCAGCATTTT.

In this sample, this clonotype turned up many times. The chain joins TRBV13 to TRBJ1-1; 9 nucleotides line up with TRBD1. There are 14 residues in the CDR3. From germline, CDR1 is PRHDT and CDR2 FYEKMQ (reference sequence). V shed 5 bases and J 5 bases; nucleotides not matched to a gene: 6. The CDR3 DNA is TGTGCCAGCAGCGGACAGGGGAGACGGACTGAAGCTTTCTTT. Translated, it gives CASSGQGRRTEAFF. Combining the CDR3 with reference TRBV13 and TRBJ1-1 gives the whole variable domain AAGVIQSPRHLIKEKRETATLKCYPIPRHDTVYWYQQGPGQDPQFLISFYEKMQSDKGSIPDRFSAQQFSDYHSELNMSSLELGDSALYFCASSGQGRRTEAFFGQGTRLTVV.

This clonotype was counted many times. This rearrangement joins TRBV19 to TRBJ1-2, with 7 bases aligning to TRBD1. The CDR3 runs 12 residues. Germline values: CDR1 LNHDA, CDR2 SQIVND (reference sequence). V gave up 7 bases and J gave up 6 bases; unmatched junction bases: 5. In DNA form, the CDR3 reads TGTGCCAGTATTGACAGGGTGAATGGCTACACCTTC. Its protein product is CASIDRVNGYTF.

This clonotype was seen at least ten times. It may be a read error: a sequence one base away is much more abundant. This chain connects TRBV5-4 to TRBJ1-1; D remains ambiguous. The CDR3 loop spans 13 amino acids. V lost 0 bases, J lost 0 bases, and 3 bases lay in between. Germline loops: CDR1 SGHNT, CDR2 YYREEE (reference sequence). The CDR3 DNA sequence: TGTGCCAGCAGCTTGGTCATGAACACTGAAGCTTTCTTT. Translation gives CASSLVMNTEAFF. The variable domain in full, with the rest retrieved from reference TRBV5-4 and TRBJ1-1, is ETGVTQSPTHLIKTRGQQVTLRCSSQSGHNTVSWYQQALGQGPQFIFQYYREEENGRGNFPPRFSGLQFPNYSSELNVNALELDDSALYLCASSLVMNTEAFFGQGTRLTVV.

This clonotype has a handful of counts. The rearrangement links TRBV30 to TRBJ1-1, with a tentative D call TRBD1 (6 bases). Trimming took 2 bases from V and 5 from J, leaving 15 bases between them. This CDR3 has 14 amino acids. CDR1 is GTSNPN, CDR2 SVGIG, per germline (reference sequence). The CDR3 is CAWSSTGHGTEAFF. Here the CDR3 DNA reads TGTGCCTGGAGTTCAACAGGGCACGGGACTGAAGCTTTCTTT. The full variable domain, its missing parts supplied by reference TRBV30 and TRBJ1-1, is SQTIHQWPATLVQPVGSPLSLECTVEGTSNPNLYWYRQAAGRGLQLLFYSVGIGQISSEVPQNLSASRPQDRQFILSSKKLLLSDSGFYLCAWSSTGHGTEAFFGQGTRLTVV.

This clonotype has a count of ten or more. The conserved closing phenylalanine or tryptophan is absent in this CDR3, likely reflecting a read error. The genes are TRBV9 and TRBJ1-2, with 7 bases identical to TRBD1. The V and J ends lost 0 bases and 4 bases, in that order; junction bases with no gene match: 0. This CDR3 has 13 amino acids. Germline V gene sequence: CDR1 SGDLS, CDR2 YYNGEE. CDR3 nucleotide sequence: TGTGCCAGCAGCGTAGCAGGGGGCTATGGCTACACCTCC. Residues: CASSVAGGYGYTS.

This clonotype was recorded at least ten times. The chain couples TRBV12-3 or TRBV12-4 to TRBJ2-7, with D unresolved. Between the trimmed V and J ends, which lost 3 bases and 1 base, there was a span of 7 bases. CDR3 length: 13 residues. This chain's CDR3 is CASSLRNSYEQYF. Here the CDR3 DNA reads TGTGCCAGCAGTTTGCGAAATTCCTACGAGCAGTACTTC.

Regarding this clonotype: This may come from a read error, since a much larger clone is one base off. The genes are TRBV12-3 or TRBV12-4 and TRBJ2-2; TRBD2 matches at 14 bases. The CDR3 is 16 amino acids. The CDR3 spells CASSSTTSGGAGELCF. CDR3 in DNA: TGTGCCAGCAGTTCAACGACTAGCGGGGGGGCCGGGGAGCTGTGTTTT.

This clonotype was counted many times. DNA for the CDR3: TGTGCCAGCAGTTACGGGGACGGCTCCTACGAGCAGTACTTC. It is translated as CASSYGDGSYEQYF. The J gene is TRBJ2-7, the V gene TRBV6-5; D is perhaps TRBD1 or TRBD2 (5 bases each). Germline V gene sequence: CDR1 MNHEY, CDR2 SVGAGI. This CDR3 region has 14 residues. With 2 bases removed from V and 0 bases from J, the gap between germline ends came to 8 bases.

The chain combines TRBV9 with TRBJ2-2; 10 positions agree with TRBD2. The CDR3 runs 20 residues. CDR1 and CDR2 from the germline V gene are SGDLS and YYNGEE. V lost 3 bases and J lost 2; bases outside the gene matches: 16. CDR3 amino acids: CASSAHWWASGGHNTGELFF. The CDR3 region has the DNA TGTGCCAGCAGCGCTCATTGGTGGGCTAGCGGGGGCCATAACACCGGGGAGCTGTTTTTT.

This clonotype came up many times. V usage is TRBV5-1 and J usage is TRBJ2-2; D might be TRBD1 or TRBD2, each matching 5 bases. The length of the CDR3 is 15 residues. Germline CDR1 and CDR2: SGHRS and YFSETQ. The V end lost 0 bases, the J end lost 5 bases, and 11 bases lay between the germline ends. CDR3 loop: CASSLGGERTGELFF. For the CDR3, the DNA is TGCGCCAGCAGCTTGGGAGGGGAGAGGACCGGGGAGCTGTTTTTT.

In this sample, this clonotype turned up many times. The chain employs TRBV5-1 and TRBJ2-3; D remains ambiguous. V shed 4 bases and J shed 2 bases, with 5 bases lying between them. Germline V gene sequence: CDR1 SGHRS, CDR2 YFSETQ. This CDR3 has 12 amino acids. CDR3 loop: CASSRNTDTQYF. Written as DNA, the CDR3 is TGCGCCAGCAGCAGAAACACAGATACGCAGTATTTT. Full variable domain (missing parts from reference TRBV5-1 and TRBJ2-3): KAGVTQTPRYLIKTRGQQVTLSCSPISGHRSVSWYQQTPGQGLQFLFEYFSETQRNKGNFPGRFSGRQFSNSRSEMNVSTLELGDSALYLCASSRNTDTQYFGPGTRLTVL.

The chain carries TRBV10-1 and TRBJ2-2; TRBD2 aligns across 7 bases. Trimming cost V 6 bases and J 6 bases; bases outside gene matches: 4. Looked up from germline, CDR1 is WNHNN and CDR2 is SYGVQD (reference sequence). The CDR3 is 13 amino acids. DNA for the CDR3: TGCGCCAGCAGCCTAGCGGTATCCGGGGAGCTGTTTTTT. This codes for CASSLAVSGELFF.

Many counts were recorded for this clonotype. The chain recombines TRBV12-3 or TRBV12-4 with TRBJ2-6, with 10 bases identical to TRBD1. Trimming at V came to 5 bases and at J to 2 bases, leaving 6 bases not matched to a gene. The CDR3 runs to 17 residues. The CDR3 here is CASSPGTGVTGANVLTF. CDR3 bases: TGTGCCAGCAGTCCCGGGACAGGGGTGACTGGGGCCAACGTCCTGACTTTC.

This clonotype was counted between two and nine times. CDR3 in DNA: TGTGCCAGCAGCATCGGGGCAACTAACTATGGCTACACCTTC. As protein: CASSIGATNYGYTF. This chain uses TRBV5-6 with TRBJ1-2; D is possibly TRBD1 (5 bases). V was clipped by 4 bases and J by 0 bases, with 10 bases between them. The CDR3 contains 14 residues. Per germline, CDR1 SGHDT and CDR2 YYEEEE.

This clonotype was recorded many times. The V gene is TRBV20-1, the J gene TRBJ1-1, with a possible D match to TRBD1 (5 bases). The V end was cut by 4 bases, the J end by 6 bases, with 12 bases between. Germline V gene sequence: CDR1 DFQATT, CDR2 SNEGSKA (reference sequence). The CDR3 is 12 residues long. The DNA for the CDR3 is TGCAGTGCTACGGACAATTATTCTGAAGCTTTCTTT. This gives the protein CSATDNYSEAFF.

This clonotype was found many times. This chain uses TRBV19 with TRBJ1-2, with 7 bases aligning to TRBD1. CDR1 and CDR2 from the germline V gene are LNHDA and SQIVND (reference sequence). The ends lost 3 bases at V and 14 bases at J; junction bases unmatched: 9. This CDR3 contains 12 residues. The CDR3 DNA follows: TGTGCCAGTAGTATTCCGGGACAGCGGTATACCTTC. Translating it yields CASSIPGQRYTF.

Regarding this clonotype: The junction departs from germline at one end; a sequencing error may be responsible. The rearrangement uses TRBV2 and TRBJ2-2, with TRBD2 as a possible D gene (5 bases). The CDR3 extends over 13 amino acids. Germline CDR1 SNHLY, CDR2 FYNNEI. CDR3 DNA: TGTGTCAGCAGCGGAAGGAACACCGGGGAGCTGTTTTTT. Translation: CVSSGRNTGELFF.

Worth noting for this clonotype: This likely comes from a read error, as the CDR3 has no conserved phenylalanine or tryptophan at its end. This chain joins TRBV5-1 and TRBJ2-2, with D unresolved. The length of the CDR3 is 16 residues. Per germline, CDR1 SGHRS and CDR2 YFSETQ. V gave up 4 bases and J gave up 0 bases, with 13 bases separating them. The CDR3 coding sequence is TGCGCCAGCAGCCTACAAGGGCAGACGAACACCGGGGAGCTGTTTTTG. It is translated as CASSLQGQTNTGELFL.

This clonotype was seen a handful of times. CDR3 sequence (DNA): TGCGCCAGCAGCTTAAGGCCTTGGAACACTGAAGCTTTCTTT. It specifies CASSLRPWNTEAFF. The V gene is TRBV5-1, the J gene TRBJ1-1, with D unclear. The germline V gene encodes CDR1 SGHRS and CDR2 YFSETQ. The CDR3 length is 14 residues. The V end was cut by 2 bases, the J end by 1 base, with 9 bases between. The complete variable domain, with remaining parts taken from reference TRBV5-1 and TRBJ1-1, reads KAGVTQTPRYLIKTRGQQVTLSCSPISGHRSVSWYQQTPGQGLQFLFEYFSETQRNKGNFPGRFSGRQFSNSRSEMNVSTLELGDSALYLCASSLRPWNTEAFFGQGTRLTVV.